These T cell receptor beta chains were read from a single sample in a study of shared clonotypes between healthy human individuals. The assay was immunoSEQ multiplex PCR, and TCRdb's table has in-frame clones only and misses some. Of about 2.3 million clones listed, approximately 90% are singletons. The sample consisted of naive CD4+ T cells from PBMCs. Receptors were obtained from a young man in good health. Some clones in this sample may be carry-over from other donors' samples. The CDR3 runs from the conserved cysteine through the conserved F or W. The D gene is left open where the match is weak. Clone size is given for some rows only: seen once, a few or many times, or a class if the clone is expanded.

D: -; size: -; J: TRBJ1-5; V: TRBV15; length: 17; CDR3: CATSRDRVGGASQPQHF; DNA: TGTGCCACCAGCAGAGATCGGGTCGGGGGCGCGAGTCAGCCCCAGCATTTT
D: TRBD2; size: -; J: TRBJ2-1; V: TRBV4-2; length: 16; CDR3: CASSRRLAEADNEQFF; DNA: TGTGCCAGCAGCCGGCGACTAGCGGAAGCCGACAATGAGCAGTTCTTC
D: TRBD1; size: -; J: TRBJ1-2; V: TRBV19; length: 13; CDR3: CASSDRGPYGYTF; DNA: TGTGCCAGTAGTGACAGGGGACCCTATGGCTACACCTTC
D: TRBD2; size: -; J: TRBJ2-7; V: TRBV6-6; length: 14; CDR3: CASSGLAGVYEQYF; DNA: TGTGCCAGCAGTGGACTAGCGGGAGTCTACGAGCAGTACTTC
D: -; size: -; J: TRBJ2-7; V: TRBV11-3; length: 16; CDR3: CASSPQGGDILYEQYF; DNA: TGTGCCAGCAGCCCACAGGGAGGGGATATTCTATACGAGCAGTACTTC
D: TRBD2; size: -; J: TRBJ2-7; V: TRBV19; length: 15; CDR3: CASSFSGGSVYEQYF; DNA: TGTGCCAGTAGTTTTAGTGGCGGGAGCGTTTACGAGCAGTACTTC
D: TRBD1; size: -; J: TRBJ1-1; V: TRBV5-1; length: 15; CDR3: CASRTTTGGSTEAFF; DNA: TGCGCCAGCAGGACCACAACAGGGGGCAGCACTGAAGCTTTCTTT
D: -; size: once; J: TRBJ1-1; V: TRBV29-1; length: 13; CDR3: CSAEGRGLTEAFF; DNA: TGCAGCGCCGAGGGGCGGGGTCTCACTGAAGCTTTCTTT
D: TRBD1; size: -; J: TRBJ2-2; V: TRBV6-1; length: 15; CDR3: CASSGPTGSTGELFF; DNA: TGTGCCAGCAGTGGCCCGACAGGGAGCACCGGGGAGCTGTTTTTT
D: -; size: -; J: TRBJ2-7; V: TRBV4-3; length: 13; CDR3: CASSQEWYREQYF; DNA: TGCGCCAGCAGCCAAGAGTGGTACCGAGAGCAGTACTTC
D: TRBD2; size: -; J: TRBJ2-3; V: TRBV5-1; length: 19; CDR3: CASSWGLAGGPSHTDTQYF; DNA: TGCGCCAGCAGCTGGGGACTAGCGGGAGGGCCGAGCCACACAGATACGCAGTATTTT
D: TRBD1; size: -; J: TRBJ1-4; V: TRBV4-3; length: 13; CDR3: CASSQGNGDRLFF; DNA: TGCGCCAGCAGCCAAGGTAACGGGGACAGACTGTTTTTT
D: TRBD1; size: -; J: TRBJ1-5; V: TRBV30; length: 18; CDR3: CAWSPPGQGAPGNQPQHF; DNA: TGTGCCTGGAGTCCCCCGGGACAGGGGGCGCCGGGCAATCAGCCCCAGCATTTT